The entry that follows covers one TCR beta chain sequence. Its antigen is unknown. No base quality values were provided; no much bigger clone lies one nucleotide off. This sample is drawn from a study of early T cells in non-severe SARS-CoV-2 infection (dated by TCRdb to the early 2020s). For the wider study: Because TCR sequencing was done on bulk RNA from unsorted whole blood, the alpha and beta chains could not be paired. Overall study results and their limits: VDJdb matching was skewed toward anti-spike CD8 responses and likely underestimated virus-specific expansions by missing private and CD4 specificities.

This was a case-control study nested in a cohort of healthcare workers in London, UK, who had nasopharyngeal swab PCR tests and blood samples taken every week. Healthcare workers were enrolled in the week of the UK lockdown, from 23 to 31 March 2020, and were followed every week for up to 16 weeks. The protocol used for the library was 5' RACE. Data came from a NextSeq 500. To correct for sequencing error and PCR bias, the TCR library protocol tagged individual cDNA molecules with unique molecular identifiers. Both TCR alpha and beta chains were sequenced, and tight co-correlation was observed between alpha and beta sequence abundances in each sample. As for how the authors treated the data: Decombinator V4 was used to perform V gene, J gene and CDR3 annotation of TCR sequences. Expanded TCRs were defined as changing significantly between any two time points under a Poisson model with p below 0.0001. TCR abundances were normalised to the total number of TCRs sequenced per sample and expressed as counts per million. VDJdb, accessed 1 November 2021, was searched for CMV, EBV and SARS-CoV-2 annotated TCRs, with TCRs annotated for multiple antigens excluded. TCRdb cleaned the public reads at Q25 with fastp, built clones with MiXCR and kept in-frame beta chains. CDR3 protein duplicates are merged, each entry listing the most common genes and DNA. The authors' filters were not applied to this entry. Present in this sample are about 110,000 distinct CDR3 sequences, over 9.5% of which were seen just once. Around 3.7% of the sample rests with the top ten.

The sequence was collected from an adult who was a healthcare worker with PCR-confirmed SARS-CoV-2 infection or an uninfected control (not recorded which). This specimen consisted of whole blood, obtained at baseline.

The sequenced DNA: TGTGCCAGCAGCTCTCAGGGGGCTGAGACCCAGTACTTC. Its protein reads: CASSSQGAETQYF. The V and J segments used are TRBV5-4 and TRBJ2-5; 8 nucleotides in the junction match TRBD1. The germline V gene (reference sequence) provides CDR1 SGHNT and CDR2 YYREEE. Trimming accounts for 3 bases at V and 5 bases at J, while the number of junction bases matched to no gene is 3. Taken from cysteine to phenylalanine, the CDR3 has 13 residues. The entry retains the CDR3 DNA only, 39 bases that are in frame from base 1.